This T cell receptor (beta chain) originates from a study of T cells in localized non-small cell lung cancer. Study-wide findings and caveats: Maximal T cell clonality occurred in uninvolved adjacent lung, with tumor ranking below it. Because sequencing included only one region (of the tumor), heterogeneity remains possible. Adjacent lung tissue had a median 57 of the top 100 clones found in the tumor. In the blood, greater T cell density corresponded to longer overall survival.

Trimming took off 0 bases at V and 8 bases at J, with 14 bases between the two ends. The CDR3 is 15 amino acids. Looked up from germline, CDR1 is SGHRS and CDR2 is YFSETQ. A word on this clone: The antigen is undetermined.

TCRdb's table, derived via immunoSEQ multiplex PCR, lists solely in-frame clones and lacks some. This sample has under 150,000 clones, with roughly 90% found just once. The V and J genes are TRBV5-1 and TRBJ1-4, with D perhaps TRBD1 (6 bases). This specimen consisted of peripheral blood, obtained before any cancer treatment. The sequence came from a female donor older than 55 with stage I lung adenocarcinoma. The CDR3 nucleotides read TGCGCCAGCAGCTTGGAAGGGGGATGGAACGAAAAACTGTTTTTT. Residues: CASSLEGGWNEKLFF.